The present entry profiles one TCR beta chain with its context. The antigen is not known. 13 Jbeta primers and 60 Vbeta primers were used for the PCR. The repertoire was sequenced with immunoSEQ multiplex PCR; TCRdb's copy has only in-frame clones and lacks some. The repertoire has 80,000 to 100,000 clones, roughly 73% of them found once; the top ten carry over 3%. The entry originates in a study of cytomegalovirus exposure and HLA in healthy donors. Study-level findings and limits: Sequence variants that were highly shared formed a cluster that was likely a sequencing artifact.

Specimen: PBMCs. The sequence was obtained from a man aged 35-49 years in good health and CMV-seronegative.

The CDR3 here is CASRDPGQGHGYTF. CDR3 nucleotide sequence: TGTGCCAGCCGGGATCCGGGACAGGGGCATGGCTACACCTTC. The rearrangement joins TRBV6-6 to TRBJ1-2, with TRBD1 identical over 10 bases. Germline V gene lookup returns CDR1 MNHNY and CDR2 SVGAGI (reference sequence). CDR3 length: 14 amino acids. Germline trimming cut 8 bases from V and 6 bases from J; bases unmatched to any gene: 9.